This is a list of T cell receptor beta chains from one sample in a study of technical replicates of blood from several donors. Sequencing was performed with immunoSEQ multiplex PCR; in TCRdb, only in-frame clones are kept and a portion is missing. Of tens of thousands of clones detected, 75% to 95% appear once; the ten largest clones hold 0.25% to 0.35%. Sequencing input: T cells isolated from PBMCs. These receptors came from a human donor in good health. CDR3s include the opening cysteine and the closing phenylalanine or tryptophan. Fields, in order: clone size, V gene, J gene, D gene, CDR3 protein, CDR3 DNA. The D gene is left open where the match is weak. A row's size may be missing; if present it is once, few, many or a size class.

NA	TRBV6-5	TRBJ1-2	NA	CASSYGFTHEGYTF	TGTGCCAGCAGTTATGGTTTCACCCATGAGGGCTACACCTTC
NA	TRBV19	TRBJ2-7	TRBD1	CASTPRGTGSYEQYF	TGTGCCAGTACTCCAAGGGGGACAGGTTCCTACGAGCAGTACTTC
NA	TRBV5-1	TRBJ1-4	NA	CASSLGAGNGEKLFF	TGCGCCAGCAGCTTGGGAGCAGGGAACGGTGAAAAACTGTTTTTT
NA	TRBV9	TRBJ2-7	TRBD1	CASSVGRDRDAEQYF	TGTGCCAGCAGCGTGGGCCGGGACAGGGATGCCGAGCAGTACTTC
once	TRBV7-9	TRBJ2-2	NA	CASSSPGQNTGELFF	TGTGCCAGCAGCTCCCCGGGACAGAACACCGGGGAGCTGTTTTTT
NA	TRBV7-8	TRBJ2-6	TRBD2	CASSLRLRGEGANVLTF	TGTGCCAGCAGCTTACGTCTCCGGGGGGAGGGGGCCAACGTCCTGACTTTC
few	TRBV15	TRBJ1-5	TRBD1	CATSPDRGVNQPQHF	TGTGCCACCAGCCCGGACAGGGGAGTGAATCAGCCCCAGCATTTT
NA	TRBV4-1	TRBJ2-1	TRBD2	CASSQGELAGAYEQFF	TGCGCCAGCAGCCAAGGGGAGCTAGCGGGAGCCTATGAGCAGTTCTTC
NA	TRBV5-1	TRBJ2-1	TRBD1	CASSLPTGEGQFF	TGCGCCAGCAGCTTGCCGACAGGGGAAGGGCAGTTCTTC
NA	TRBV4-1	TRBJ1-4	NA	CASSQVGGEKLFF	TGCGCCAGCAGCCAAGTCGGCGGTGAAAAACTGTTTTTT
NA	TRBV6-1	TRBJ2-7	NA	CASSEWGGRTVREQYF	TGTGCCAGCAGTGAATGGGGAGGGAGGACAGTACGGGAGCAGTACTTC
NA	TRBV27	TRBJ1-1	NA	CASSYTGQMGTEAFF	TGTGCCAGCAGTTACACAGGACAGATGGGCACTGAAGCTTTCTTT
NA	TRBV21-1	TRBJ2-1	NA	CASSKWGTSGRLREQFF	TGTGCCAGCAGCAAGTGGGGGACTAGCGGGAGGTTACGTGAGCAGTTCTTC
NA	TRBV19	TRBJ2-3	NA	CASKSLTDTQYF	TGTGCCAGTAAGTCCCTGACTGATACGCAGTATTTT
NA	TRBV7-9	TRBJ2-2	NA	CASRATGELFF	TGTGCCAGCAGAGCGACCGGGGAGCTGTTTTTT
NA	TRBV30	TRBJ1-2	NA	CAWSVVSGSYGYTF	TGTGCCTGGAGTGTAGTTTCAGGCAGCTATGGCTACACCTTC
once	TRBV7-9	TRBJ1-2	NA	CASSSVRASGGYGYTF	TGTGCCAGCAGCTCTGTCCGGGCTTCGGGGGGATATGGCTACACCTTC
few	TRBV7-9	TRBJ1-3	NA	CASSPPTGYGNTIYF	TGTGCCAGCAGCCCCCCGACAGGATATGGAAACACCATATATTTT
NA	TRBV11-2	TRBJ1-5	NA	CASSLVSGRQPQHF	TGTGCCAGCAGCTTAGTGTCAGGGCGACAGCCCCAGCATTTT
NA	TRBV19	TRBJ2-2	NA	CACHPGLAHTGELFF	TGTGCCTGTCATCCCGGGCTAGCACACACCGGGGAGCTGTTTTTT
NA	TRBV5-4	TRBJ2-6	NA	CASSLDGRDSLGANVLTF	TGTGCCAGCAGCTTGGATGGAAGAGACTCCCTTGGGGCCAACGTCCTGACTTTC
few	TRBV10-1	TRBJ1-2	NA	CASSDRGDYGYTF	TGCGCCAGCAGTGATAGGGGCGACTATGGCTACACCTTC
NA	TRBV5-1	TRBJ2-3	TRBD2	CASSLSGREGTDTQYF	TGCGCCAGCAGCTTGAGTGGCCGGGAGGGAACAGATACGCAGTATTTT
NA	TRBV28	TRBJ1-3	NA	CASSLLGGSGNTIYF	TGTGCCAGCAGTTTATTGGGGGGCTCTGGAAACACCATATATTTT
NA	TRBV5-6	TRBJ1-3	TRBD1	CASSDLGTGGAGGNTIYF	TGTGCCAGCAGCGATTTAGGGACAGGGGGCGCAGGCGGAAACACCATATATTTT
NA	TRBV10-1	TRBJ2-1	TRBD2	CASSDGEDSGTSAFNEQFF	TGCGCCAGCAGTGATGGCGAGGATAGCGGGACTAGCGCTTTCAATGAGCAGTTCTTC
NA	TRBV5-4	TRBJ2-7	TRBD1	CASGFSISGTGIYEQYF	TGTGCCAGCGGCTTTTCAATTTCCGGGACAGGGATCTACGAGCAGTACTTC
NA	TRBV27	TRBJ1-6	NA	CASRRGTPNYSPLHF	TGTGCCAGCAGACGGGGAACACCAAACTATTCACCCCTCCACTTT
NA	TRBV29-1	TRBJ2-6	NA	CSVVGESRPSGANVLTF	TGCAGCGTTGTGGGAGAAAGCCGACCCTCTGGGGCCAACGTCCTGACTTTC
NA	TRBV6-5	TRBJ2-7	TRBD2	CASSPRTSSEQYF	TGTGCCAGCAGTCCCCGGACTAGTAGTGAGCAGTACTTC
NA	TRBV11-2	TRBJ2-7	NA	CASSLAQGSEQYF	TGTGCCAGCAGCTTAGCGCAGGGGTCCGAGCAGTACTTC
NA	TRBV5-1	TRBJ2-2	TRBD2	CASNGLAGSNTGELFF	TGCGCCAGCAACGGACTAGCGGGGTCGAACACCGGGGAGCTGTTTTTT
NA	TRBV4-1	TRBJ2-7	TRBD2	CASSHLGTSGRNYEQYF	TGCGCCAGCAGCCACCTAGGCACTAGCGGGAGGAACTACGAGCAGTACTTC